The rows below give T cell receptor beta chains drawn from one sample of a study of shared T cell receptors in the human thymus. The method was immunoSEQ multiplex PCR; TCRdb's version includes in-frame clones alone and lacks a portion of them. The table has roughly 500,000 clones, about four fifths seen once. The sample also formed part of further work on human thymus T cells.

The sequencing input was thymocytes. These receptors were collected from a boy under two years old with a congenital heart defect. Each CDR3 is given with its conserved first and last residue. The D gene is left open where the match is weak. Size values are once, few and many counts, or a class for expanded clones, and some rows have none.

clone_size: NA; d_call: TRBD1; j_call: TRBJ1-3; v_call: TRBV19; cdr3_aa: CASSPLRTGRSGNTIYF; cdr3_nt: TGTGCCAGTAGTCCACTCAGGACAGGCCGCTCTGGAAACACCATATATTTT
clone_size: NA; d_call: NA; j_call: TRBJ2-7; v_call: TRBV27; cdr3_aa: CASRDPDRSNYEQYF; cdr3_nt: TGTGCCAGCAGAGACCCGGACAGATCCAACTACGAGCAGTACTTC
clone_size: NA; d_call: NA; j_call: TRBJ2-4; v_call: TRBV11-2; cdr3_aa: CASSAPGDIQYF; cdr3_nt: TGTGCCAGCAGCGCTCCCGGTGACATTCAGTACTTC
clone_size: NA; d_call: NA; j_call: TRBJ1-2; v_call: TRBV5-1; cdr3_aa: CASSLDPGANYGYTF; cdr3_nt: TGCGCCAGCAGCTTGGATCCGGGGGCTAACTATGGCTACACCTTC
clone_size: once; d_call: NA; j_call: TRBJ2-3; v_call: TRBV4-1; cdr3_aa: CASSLHSENTDTQYF; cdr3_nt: TGCGCCAGCAGCCTTCATAGCGAGAACACAGATACGCAGTATTTT
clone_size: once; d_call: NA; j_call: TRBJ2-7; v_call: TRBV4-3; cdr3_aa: CASSQECRQGTYEQYF; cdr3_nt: TGCGCCAGCAGCCAAGAATGTCGGCAGGGGACCTACGAGCAGTACTTC
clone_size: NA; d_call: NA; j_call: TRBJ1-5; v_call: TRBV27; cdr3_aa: CASRGGGGVGNQPQHF; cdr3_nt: TGTGCCAGCAGGGGAGGAGGGGGGGTGGGCAATCAGCCCCAGCATTTT
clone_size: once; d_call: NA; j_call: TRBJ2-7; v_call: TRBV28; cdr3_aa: CASSALQGSYEQYF; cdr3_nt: TGTGCCAGCAGTGCCTTACAGGGCTCCTACGAGCAGTACTTC
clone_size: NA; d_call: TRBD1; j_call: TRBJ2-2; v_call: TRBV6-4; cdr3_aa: CASSAWPRQGTNTGELFF; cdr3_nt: TGTGCCAGCAGTGCCTGGCCCCGACAGGGAACGAACACCGGGGAGCTGTTTTTT
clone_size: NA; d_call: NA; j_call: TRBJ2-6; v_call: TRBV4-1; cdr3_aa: CASSSPLASGANVLTF; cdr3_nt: TGCGCCAGCAGCTCTCCCCTAGCGAGCGGGGCCAACGTCCTGACTTTC
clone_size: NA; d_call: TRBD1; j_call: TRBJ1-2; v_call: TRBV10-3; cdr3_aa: CAISVPGQGKGYDGYTF; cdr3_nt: TGTGCCATCAGTGTACCGGGACAGGGGAAGGGATACGATGGCTACACCTTC
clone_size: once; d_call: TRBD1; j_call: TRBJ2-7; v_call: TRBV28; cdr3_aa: CASEGAGEQYF; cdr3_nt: TGTGCCAGCGAGGGGGCGGGCGAGCAGTACTTC
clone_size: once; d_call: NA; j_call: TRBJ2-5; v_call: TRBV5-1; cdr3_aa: CASRGYRGQETQYF; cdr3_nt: TGCGCCAGCAGAGGTTATAGGGGGCAAGAGACCCAGTACTTC
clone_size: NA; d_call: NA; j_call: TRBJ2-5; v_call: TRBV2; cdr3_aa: CASAGEETQYF; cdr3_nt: TGTGCCAGCGCCGGGGAAGAGACCCAGTACTTC
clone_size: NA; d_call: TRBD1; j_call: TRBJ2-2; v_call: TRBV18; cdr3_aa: CASSHPGQGFSTGELFF; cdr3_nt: TGTGCCAGCTCGCATCCGGGACAGGGGTTTAGCACCGGGGAGCTGTTTTTT
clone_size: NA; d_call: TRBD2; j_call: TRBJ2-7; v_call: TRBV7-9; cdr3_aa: CASSPSGTSGRAYEQYF; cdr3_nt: TGTGCCAGCAGCCCATCCGGGACTAGCGGGAGGGCCTACGAGCAGTACTTC
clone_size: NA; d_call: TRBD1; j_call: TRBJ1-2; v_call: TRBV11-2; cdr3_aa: CASSLPGQGIDYGYTF; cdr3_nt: TGTGCCAGCAGCTTACCTGGACAGGGGATTGACTATGGCTACACCTTC
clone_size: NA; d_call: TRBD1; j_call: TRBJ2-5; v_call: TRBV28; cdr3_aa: CASSLRDRGAETQYF; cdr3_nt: TGTGCCAGCAGTTTAAGGGACAGGGGTGCGGAGACCCAGTACTTC
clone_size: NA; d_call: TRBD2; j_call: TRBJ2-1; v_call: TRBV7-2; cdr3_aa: CASSSGLGDAGEQFF; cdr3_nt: TGTGCCAGCAGCTCGGGACTAGGAGATGCGGGTGAGCAGTTCTTC
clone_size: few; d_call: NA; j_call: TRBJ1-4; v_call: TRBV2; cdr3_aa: CASSEGPTNEKLFF; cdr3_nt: TGTGCCAGCAGTGAGGGGCCAACTAATGAAAAACTGTTTTTT
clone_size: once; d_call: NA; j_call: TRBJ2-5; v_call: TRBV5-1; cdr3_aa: CASSWPTGTKETQYF; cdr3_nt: TGCGCCAGCAGCTGGCCTACAGGGACTAAAGAGACCCAGTACTTC
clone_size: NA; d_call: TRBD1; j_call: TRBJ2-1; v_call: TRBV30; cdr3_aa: CACHLQGTNEQFF; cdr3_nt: TGTGCCTGCCACTTACAGGGGACCAATGAGCAGTTCTTC
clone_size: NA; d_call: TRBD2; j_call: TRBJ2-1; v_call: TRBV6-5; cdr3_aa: CASSYLGGRAYNEQFF; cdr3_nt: TGTGCCAGCAGTTATTTAGGCGGGAGGGCCTACAATGAGCAGTTCTTC
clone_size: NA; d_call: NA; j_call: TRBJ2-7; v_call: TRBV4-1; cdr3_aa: CASSQLTGLLYEQYF; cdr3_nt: TGCGCCAGCAGCCAATTAACAGGTCTCCTCTACGAGCAGTACTTC
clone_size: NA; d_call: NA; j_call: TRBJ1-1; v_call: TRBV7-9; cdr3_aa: CASSLYYSTANTEAFF; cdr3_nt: TGTGCCAGCAGCCTCTACTACTCCACTGCGAACACTGAAGCTTTCTTT
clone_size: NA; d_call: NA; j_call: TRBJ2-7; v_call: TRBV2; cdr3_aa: CASSERRGPYEQYF; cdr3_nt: TGTGCCAGCAGTGAACGGAGAGGGCCCTACGAGCAGTACTTC
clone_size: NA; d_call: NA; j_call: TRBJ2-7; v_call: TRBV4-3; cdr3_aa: CASSHASQGGLYEQYF; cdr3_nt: TGCGCCAGCAGCCACGCCAGCCAGGGAGGCCTCTACGAGCAGTACTTC
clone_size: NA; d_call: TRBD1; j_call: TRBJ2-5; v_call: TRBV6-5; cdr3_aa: CASSWDREYVETQYF; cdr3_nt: TGTGCCAGCAGTTGGGACAGGGAATACGTGGAGACCCAGTACTTC
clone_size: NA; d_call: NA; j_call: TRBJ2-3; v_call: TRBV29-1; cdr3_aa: CSVEPPPLDRGTDTQYF; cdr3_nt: TGCAGCGTTGAACCACCCCCTCTAGACCGCGGCACAGATACGCAGTATTTT
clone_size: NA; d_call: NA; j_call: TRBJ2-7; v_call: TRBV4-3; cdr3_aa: CASSQEGGIRSEQYF; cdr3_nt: TGCGCCAGCAGCCAAGAGGGCGGGATCCGATCCGAGCAGTACTTC
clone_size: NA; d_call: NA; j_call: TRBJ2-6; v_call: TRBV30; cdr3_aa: CASLPGAGANVLTF; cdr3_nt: TGTGCCTCGTTGCCTGGAGCTGGGGCCAACGTCCTGACTTTC
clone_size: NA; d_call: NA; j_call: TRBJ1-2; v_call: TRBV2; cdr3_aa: CASSDRGRSDGYTF; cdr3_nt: TGTGCCAGCAGTGACAGGGGCCGATCGGATGGCTACACCTTC
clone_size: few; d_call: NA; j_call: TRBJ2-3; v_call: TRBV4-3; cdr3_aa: CASSQDRDSTDTQYF; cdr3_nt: TGCGCCAGCAGCCAAGACAGGGATAGCACAGATACGCAGTATTTT
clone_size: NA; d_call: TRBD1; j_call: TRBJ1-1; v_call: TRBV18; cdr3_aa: CASSSGQLNTEAFF; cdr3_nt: TGTGCCAGCTCATCGGGACAGCTGAACACTGAAGCTTTCTTT
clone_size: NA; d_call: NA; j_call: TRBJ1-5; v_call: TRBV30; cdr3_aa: CAWSVGTPDYSNQPQHF; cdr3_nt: TGTGCCTGGAGTGTAGGCACACCCGACTATAGCAATCAGCCCCAGCATTTT
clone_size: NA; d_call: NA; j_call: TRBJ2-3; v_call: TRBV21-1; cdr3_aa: CASTNLGERGTDTQYF; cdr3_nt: TGTGCCAGCACCAACCTAGGAGAGCGGGGCACAGATACGCAGTATTTT
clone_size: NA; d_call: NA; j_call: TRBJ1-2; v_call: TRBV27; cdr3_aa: CASSTNREGGYTF; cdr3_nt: TGTGCCAGCAGTACCAACAGGGAGGGGGGCTACACCTTC
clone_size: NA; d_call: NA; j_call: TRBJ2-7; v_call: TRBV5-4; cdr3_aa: CASSPLQGYEQYF; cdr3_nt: TGTGCCAGCAGCCCCCTCCAGGGCTACGAGCAGTACTTC
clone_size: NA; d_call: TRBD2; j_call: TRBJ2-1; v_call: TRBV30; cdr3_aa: CAWSPLAGGEQFF; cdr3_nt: TGTGCCTGGAGCCCCTTAGCGGGAGGAGAGCAGTTCTTC
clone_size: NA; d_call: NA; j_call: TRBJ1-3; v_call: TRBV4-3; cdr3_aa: CASSPPLSGGSGNTIYF; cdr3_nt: TGCGCCAGCAGCCCCCCCCTGAGTGGGGGGTCTGGAAACACCATATATTTT
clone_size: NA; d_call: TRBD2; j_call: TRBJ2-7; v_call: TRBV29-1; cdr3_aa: CSVMSGTSYEQYF; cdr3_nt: TGCAGCGTCATGAGCGGGACCTCCTACGAGCAGTACTTC
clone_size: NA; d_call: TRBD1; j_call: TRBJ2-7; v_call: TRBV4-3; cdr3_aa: CASSPLGAGTGNYEQYF; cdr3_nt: TGCGCCAGCAGCCCCTTAGGAGCCGGGACAGGCAACTACGAGCAGTACTTC
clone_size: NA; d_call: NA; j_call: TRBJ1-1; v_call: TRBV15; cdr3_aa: CATSREAVARTEAFF; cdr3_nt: TGTGCCACCAGCAGAGAGGCGGTGGCGCGGACTGAAGCTTTCTTT
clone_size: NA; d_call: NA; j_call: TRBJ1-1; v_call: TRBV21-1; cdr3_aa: CASSPQGLNTEAFF; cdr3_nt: TGTGCCAGCAGCCCACAGGGTTTGAACACTGAAGCTTTCTTT
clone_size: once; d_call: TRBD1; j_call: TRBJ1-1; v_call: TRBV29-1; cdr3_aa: CSVGGDRGRAEAFF; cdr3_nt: TGCAGCGTTGGGGGGGACAGGGGGCGGGCTGAAGCTTTCTTT
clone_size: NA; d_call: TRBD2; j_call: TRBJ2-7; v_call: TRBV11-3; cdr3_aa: CASSLAPTSGRASEQYF; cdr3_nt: TGTGCCAGCAGCTTAGCCCCCACTAGCGGGAGGGCTAGCGAGCAGTACTTC
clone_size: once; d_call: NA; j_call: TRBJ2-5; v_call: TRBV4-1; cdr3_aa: CASSQDHSKRGRAGETQYF; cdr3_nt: TGCGCCAGCAGCCAAGATCACTCTAAGAGGGGGAGGGCCGGGGAGACCCAGTACTTC
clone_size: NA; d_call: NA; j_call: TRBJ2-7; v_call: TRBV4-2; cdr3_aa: CASSQVPGQPPGEQYF; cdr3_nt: TGTGCCAGCAGCCAGGTACCGGGACAACCCCCTGGTGAGCAGTACTTC
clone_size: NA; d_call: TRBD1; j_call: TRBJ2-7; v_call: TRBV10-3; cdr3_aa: CAISGDRESNEQYF; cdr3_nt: TGTGCCATCAGTGGAGACAGGGAGTCCAACGAGCAGTACTTC
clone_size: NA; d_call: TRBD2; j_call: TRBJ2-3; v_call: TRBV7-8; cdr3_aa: CASRRTSGMRTDTQYF; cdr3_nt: TGTGCCAGCAGGAGAACTAGCGGGATGCGCACAGATACGCAGTATTTT
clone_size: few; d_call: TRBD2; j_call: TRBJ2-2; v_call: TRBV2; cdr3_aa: CASSEPGGRGGELFF; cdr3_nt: TGTGCCAGCAGTGAACCGGGAGGAAGGGGCGGGGAGCTGTTTTTT
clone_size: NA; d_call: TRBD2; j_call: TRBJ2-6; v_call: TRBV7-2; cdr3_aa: CASSLVGGGTLSGANVLTF; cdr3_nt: TGTGCCAGCAGCTTAGTTGGGGGAGGGACGCTCTCTGGGGCCAACGTCCTGACTTTC
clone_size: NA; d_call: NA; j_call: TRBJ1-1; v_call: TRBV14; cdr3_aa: CASSQEPYGGGEAFF; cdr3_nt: TGTGCCAGCAGCCAAGAACCCTATGGGGGAGGGGAGGCTTTCTTT